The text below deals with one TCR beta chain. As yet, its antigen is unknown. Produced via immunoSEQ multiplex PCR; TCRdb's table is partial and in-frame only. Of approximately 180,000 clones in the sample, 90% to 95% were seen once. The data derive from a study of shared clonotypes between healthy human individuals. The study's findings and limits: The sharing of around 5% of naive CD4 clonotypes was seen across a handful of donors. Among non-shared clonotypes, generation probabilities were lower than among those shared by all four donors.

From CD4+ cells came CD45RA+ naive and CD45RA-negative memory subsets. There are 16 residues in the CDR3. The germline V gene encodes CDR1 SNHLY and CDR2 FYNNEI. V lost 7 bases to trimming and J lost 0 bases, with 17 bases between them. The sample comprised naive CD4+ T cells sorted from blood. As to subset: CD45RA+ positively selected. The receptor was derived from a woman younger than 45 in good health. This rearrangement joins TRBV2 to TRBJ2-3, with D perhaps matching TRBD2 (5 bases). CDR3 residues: CASKNMLAPSTDTQYF. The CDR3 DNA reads TGTGCCAGCAAGAATATGCTAGCCCCCAGCACAGATACGCAGTATTTT.